This T cell receptor beta chain was sequenced for a study of Ad26.COV2.S vaccination and SARS-CoV-2 variants. Germline V gene data show CDR1 as LNHDA and CDR2 as SQIVND (reference sequence). The ends were cut back, 3 bases at V and 2 bases at J, with 7 bases in the middle. This CDR3 has 13 amino acids. As to treatment: around 19 received Ad26.COV2.S at low or high dose, single or two shots; roughly 5 received placebo; per-sample allocation not given. The investigators took samples on day 63 after the first vaccine or placebo injection. TCRdb's copy holds only in-frame clones and misses some; the assay was immunoSEQ multiplex PCR. The table has about 350,000 clones, about 89% seen once; the top ten hold 5%.

The receptor was isolated from a person aged 18 to 65 who received the Ad26.COV2.S COVID-19 vaccine or a placebo. Here the sequenced sample was peripheral blood, taken in a trial of Ad26.COV2.S vaccine versus placebo. The V gene is TRBV19, the J gene TRBJ1-2; perhaps TRBD1 as D (6 bases). For the CDR3, the DNA is TGTGCCAGTAGTATCCAGGGGAACTATGGCTACACCTTC. Protein sequence: CASSIQGNYGYTF. Using reference TRBV19 and TRBJ1-2 for the parts outside the CDR3, the full variable domain is DGGITQSPKYLFRKEGQNVTLSCEQNLNHDAMYWYRQDPGQGLRLIYYSQIVNDFQKGDIAEGYSVSREKKESFPLTVTSAQKNPTAFYLCASSIQGNYGYTFGSGTRLTVV.